This passage covers 22 T cell receptor beta chains from one sample sequenced in a study of T cells after yellow fever vaccination. TCRdb used MiXCR to reprocess the 5' RACE reads, holding one entry per CDR3 protein. The table has over 200,000 distinct CDR3 sequences, about 7% seen once. The material was CD4+ T cells sorted from PBMCs, obtained on the day of the yellow fever booster vaccination. Receptor source: a man in his thirties or forties who received the YFV17D yellow fever vaccine.

The V and J genes are TRBV15 and TRBJ2-5, with D possibly being TRBD2 (5 bases). Germline CDR1 reads LNHNV; CDR2 reads YYDKDF (reference sequence). This CDR3 contains 16 residues. Between the trimmed V and J ends, which lost 5 bases and 1 base, there was a span of 17 bases. CDR3 sequence (DNA): TGTGCCACCAGCCCAGGTCCGGGGTGGGCCCAAGAGACCCAGTACTTC. Amino acid sequence: CATSPGPGWAQETQYF.

This sequence joins TRBV7-3 and TRBJ2-3, with a possible D match to TRBD1 (6 bases). CDR3 length: 14 amino acids. V dropped 5 bases and J dropped 6 bases, with 15 bases sitting between them. CDR1 and CDR2 (germline): SGHTA, FQGTGA. CDR3 loop: CASSPGATTDTQYF. The DNA for the CDR3 is TGTGCCAGCAGCCCAGGGGCTACCACGGATACGCAGTATTTT.

This clonotype has a count of ten or more. The rearrangement uses TRBV7-9 and TRBJ2-5; either TRBD1 or TRBD2 may fit D (5 bases each). The V end lost 6 bases, the J end lost 5 bases, and 16 bases lay between the germline ends. CDR3 length: 14 residues. Germline loops: CDR1 SEHNR, CDR2 FQNEAQ (reference sequence). CDR3 in DNA: TGTGCCAGCAGACCTACACCCTGGGGGGAGACCCAGTACTTC. Residues: CASRPTPWGETQYF.

This clonotype was recorded a few times. The chain couples TRBV5-4 to TRBJ2-5; D may match TRBD1 or TRBD2 (5 bases each). Germline CDR1 and CDR2: SGHNT and YYREEE (reference sequence). Trimming stripped 7 bases from V and 3 bases from J, with 13 bases between. The CDR3 consists of 13 residues. The CDR3 DNA reads as TGTGCCAGCCAATCGGGACCCAAAGAGACCCAGTACTTC. The encoded protein is CASQSGPKETQYF.

This clonotype was picked up a small number of times. V is TRBV12-3 or TRBV12-4 and J is TRBJ1-1; no clear D gene. The CDR3 has 12 amino acids. The V end was cut by 2 bases, the J end by 10 bases, with 11 bases between. The CDR3 loop reads CASSLTFRGAFF. CDR3 coding DNA: TGTGCCAGCAGTTTAACTTTCCGAGGAGCTTTCTTT.

CDR3 loop: CASSEGVETQYF. The CDR3 bases are TGTGCCAGCAGCGAAGGGGTGGAGACCCAGTACTTC. The chain recombines TRBV11-2 with TRBJ2-5; possible D gene TRBD1, 5 bases. Germline V lookup: CDR1 SGHAT, CDR2 FQNNGV. The CDR3 spans 12 residues. V dropped 5 bases and J dropped 5 bases, with 9 bases sitting between them.

V is TRBV5-1 and J is TRBJ2-7; 7 nucleotides line up with TRBD2. The CDR3 contains 15 residues. The germline CDR1 and CDR2 sequences are SGHRS and YFSETQ. V shed 5 bases and J 2 bases; nucleotides not matched to a gene: 10. The DNA of the CDR3 is TGCGCCAGCAGAACCGGGGGGATGGACCCCTACGAGCAGTACTTC. It encodes CASRTGGMDPYEQYF.

Many counts were recorded for this clonotype. The chain joins TRBV14 to TRBJ1-6; tentative D call: TRBD1 (5 bases). Trimming cost V 4 bases and J 9 bases, with 22 bases left between them. The CDR3 loop spans 17 amino acids. Per germline, CDR1 SGHDN and CDR2 FVKESK. In DNA form, the CDR3 reads TGTGCCAGCAGCCGCGACGGGGGGGGATCCGTACGTTCACCCCTCCACTTT. It codes for CASSRDGGGSVRSPLHF.

Only a few counts were recorded for this clonotype. This chain connects TRBV7-2 to TRBJ2-3; D call uncertain. The CDR3 length is 13 residues. Trimming removed 5 bases at V and 0 bases at J, with 6 bases between. CDR1 is SGHTA, CDR2 FQGNSA, per germline. CDR3 nucleotide sequence: TGTGCCAGCAGCCCGGCTAGCACAGATACGCAGTATTTT. Translation gives CASSPASTDTQYF.

The table lists this clonotype with a few counts. The chain uses TRBV21-1 and TRBJ2-7; the table's D call TRBD1 went unverified against the DNA. TRBV21-1 has pseudogene status. CDR3 length equals 20 residues. The CDR3 DNA reads as TGTGCCAGCAGCAAAAAGGTAGCCGGGACAGGGCTCCTTTTGTGGGACGAGCAGTACTTC. As protein: CASSKKVAGTGLLLWDEQYF.

The sample holds a few counts of this clonotype. This chain connects TRBV7-2 to TRBJ1-5; 10 nucleotides align to TRBD1. With V trimmed by 3 bases and J by 6 bases, 8 bases remained unmatched. Germline CDR1 reads SGHTA; CDR2 reads FQGNSA. The CDR3 totals 16 residues. In DNA form, the CDR3 reads TGTGCCAGCAGCTTTCCCGGGACAGGGGACGGTCAGCCCCAGCATTTT. Its translation is CASSFPGTGDGQPQHF.

This clonotype showed up just a few times. The chain links TRBV20-1 to TRBJ2-1, with 14 bases identical to TRBD2. Per the germline V gene, CDR1 is DFQATT and CDR2 is SNEGSKA (reference sequence). The CDR3 is made up of 15 amino acids. V was pared by 3 bases and J by 6 bases, with 4 bases of the junction left unmatched. The CDR3 loop is CSASSGTSGSNEQFF. The CDR3 nucleotides read TGCAGTGCTAGTTCGGGGACTAGCGGGAGCAATGAGCAGTTCTTC.

This clonotype came up a few times. J is TRBJ2-7 and V is TRBV20-1, with TRBD1 identical over 8 bases. V dropped 3 bases and J dropped 7; count of bases not matched to a gene: 8. This CDR3 is 13 amino acids long. Germline V lookup: CDR1 DFQATT, CDR2 SNEGSKA (reference sequence). This CDR3 reads CSARDQGAGEQYF. In nucleotides, the CDR3 is TGCAGTGCTAGGGATCAGGGGGCGGGAGAGCAGTACTTC.

This clonotype appeared many times. This chain joins TRBV6-2 or TRBV6-3 and TRBJ2-1; 13 bases align to TRBD2. V was clipped by 5 bases and J by 3 bases; unmatched bases: 10. Per germline, CDR1 MNHEY and CDR2 SVGEGT. The CDR3 has 18 residues. This CDR3 is CASSTPGGLAGVYNEQFF. CDR3 sequence (DNA): TGTGCCAGCAGTACCCCCGGTGGACTAGCGGGAGTCTACAATGAGCAGTTCTTC.

Ten or more counts support this clonotype. The chain recombines TRBV12-3 or TRBV12-4 with TRBJ2-6, with TRBD2 as a possible D gene (5 bases). V was clipped by 3 bases and J by 2 bases, with 5 bases between them. This CDR3 has 14 amino acids. The CDR3 sequence is CASSLEAGANVLTF. The CDR3 nucleotides read TGTGCCAGCAGTTTGGAGGCTGGGGCCAACGTCCTGACTTTC.

V usage is TRBV12-5 and J usage is TRBJ2-2, with TRBD1 as a possible D gene (5 bases). Germline V gene data show CDR1 as LGHNT and CDR2 as FRNRAP. There are 13 residues in the CDR3. V lost 5 bases and J 4 bases, leaving 8 bases between the germline ends. The CDR3: CASGAGITGELFF. CDR3 DNA: TGTGCTAGTGGTGCAGGGATCACCGGGGAGCTGTTTTTT.

The rearrangement uses TRBV7-8 and TRBJ2-7; no definite D call. V lost 0 bases and J 3 bases, leaving 9 bases between the germline ends. The CDR3 is 14 amino acids. The germline gives CDR1 SGHVS, CDR2 FQNEAQ. CDR3 sequence: CASSLAVGNYEQYF. In nucleotides, the CDR3 is TGTGCCAGCAGCTTAGCAGTCGGAAACTACGAGCAGTACTTC. The entire variable domain, with the rest obtained from reference TRBV7-8 and TRBJ2-7, is as follows: GAGVSQSPRYKVAKRGQDVALRCDPISGHVSLFWYQQALGQGPEFLTYFQNEAQLDKSGLPSDRFFAERPEGSVSTLKIQRTQQEDSAVYLCASSLAVGNYEQYFGPGTRLTVT.

V usage is TRBV5-5 and J usage is TRBJ2-3, with D possibly TRBD1 on 5 matching bases. Germline lookup yields CDR1 SGHKS and CDR2 YYEKEE (reference sequence). The CDR3 contains 13 residues. The ends were cut back, 4 bases at V and 2 bases at J, with 8 bases in the middle. The CDR3 sequence: CASSQGFTDTQYF. Here the CDR3 DNA reads TGTGCCAGCAGCCAGGGATTCACAGATACGCAGTATTTT.

This clonotype was counted ten times or more. V usage is TRBV10-3 and J usage is TRBJ2-1; either TRBD1 or TRBD2 may fit D (5 bases each). The CDR3 sequence is 15 residues long. Germline V gene sequence: CDR1 ENHRY, CDR2 SYGVKD. V was cut by 3 bases and J by 3 bases, with 12 bases left in between. Here the CDR3 reads CAISDSGTDYNEQFF. CDR3 bases: TGTGCCATCAGTGATTCAGGGACGGACTACAATGAGCAGTTCTTC.

At least ten counts were recorded for this clonotype. This chain connects TRBV20-1 to TRBJ1-5, with 8 positions matching TRBD1. CDR3 size: 15 residues. Per germline, CDR1 DFQATT and CDR2 SNEGSKA (reference sequence). The trim removed 5 bases at V and 7 bases at J, leaving 13 bases unmatched. CDR3 coding DNA: TGCAGTGCTCCAGATTCAGACAGGGGTTGGCAGCCCCAGCATTTT. This translates into CSAPDSDRGWQPQHF.

This clonotype has at least ten counts. The genes are TRBV29-1 and TRBJ2-7; D unresolved. The CDR3 covers 10 residues. V dropped 4 bases and J dropped 6 bases, with 7 bases sitting between them. Germline values: CDR1 SQVTM, CDR2 ANQGSEA. CDR3 sequence: CSVGESEQYF. CDR3 in DNA: TGCAGCGTTGGTGAGAGCGAGCAGTACTTC.

Many counts were recorded for this clonotype. The chain carries TRBV6-2 or TRBV6-3 and TRBJ2-4, with D maybe TRBD1 (6 bases). Germline values: CDR1 MNHEY, CDR2 SVGEGT. With 6 bases removed from V and 7 bases from J, the gap between germline ends came to 19 bases. The CDR3 sequence is 15 residues long. CDR3 region: CASSLTGQAANIQYF. The CDR3, as DNA: TGTGCCAGCAGCCTCACGGGACAAGCCGCCAACATTCAGTACTTC.